This is a list of T cell receptor beta chains from one sample in a study of CD8 T cells in Susac syndrome. One entry per CDR3 protein results from TCRdb running MiXCR on the immunoSEQ multiplex PCR reads. In the table there are 150,000 to 200,000 distinct CDR3 sequences, under 95% of which are singletons. The specimen sequenced was CD4+ T cells from PBMCs. The receptors derive from a human donor in good health. Both conserved end residues are part of each CDR3. A D gene is named only where the DNA matches it firmly. Clone size is shown for a subset of rows, as once, few, many or a class of expanded clone.

size: -; J: TRBJ1-2; V: TRBV29-1; D: TRBD1; length: 14; DNA: TGCAGCGTAGTGACAGGGAGAGGGAACTATGGCTACACCTTC; CDR3: CSVVTGRGNYGYTF
size: -; J: TRBJ2-7; V: TRBV28; D: TRBD2; length: 14; DNA: TGTGCCAGCAGGCGGGGGACTTTGTACTACGAGCAGTACTTC; CDR3: CASRRGTLYYEQYF
size: -; J: TRBJ1-5; V: TRBV6-2/TRBV6-3; D: -; length: 15; DNA: TGTGCCAGCAGTTACGCATGGGGGAATAACCAGCCCCAGCATTTT; CDR3: CASSYAWGNNQPQHF
size: -; J: TRBJ2-5; V: TRBV12-3/TRBV12-4; D: -; length: 15; DNA: TGTGCCAGCAGTTCCCAGCTGGGAGAACAAGAGACCCAGTACTTC; CDR3: CASSSQLGEQETQYF
size: few; J: TRBJ2-7; V: TRBV4-2; D: -; length: 15; DNA: TGTGCCAGCAGCCACCGAAGGGGGTTTCGGGACGAGCAGTACTTC; CDR3: CASSHRRGFRDEQYF
size: once; J: TRBJ2-5; V: TRBV6-2/TRBV6-3; D: TRBD1; length: 16; DNA: TGTGCCAGCAGTTACTCAGGGACAGGGGACCGGGAGACCCAGTACTTC; CDR3: CASSYSGTGDRETQYF
size: -; J: TRBJ2-7; V: TRBV28; D: TRBD2; length: 14; DNA: TGTGCCAGCAGGCCGGGACTAGCGGCGTCCGAGCAGTACTTC; CDR3: CASRPGLAASEQYF
size: -; J: TRBJ1-1; V: TRBV5-1; D: -; length: 13; DNA: TGCGCCAGCGCCCCTAGGATGAACACTGAAGCTTTCTTT; CDR3: CASAPRMNTEAFF
size: -; J: TRBJ2-3; V: TRBV6-4; D: -; length: 14; DNA: TGTGCCAGCAGTGAGAGGACATTAACAGATACGCAGTATTTT; CDR3: CASSERTLTDTQYF
size: -; J: TRBJ1-2; V: TRBV19; D: -; length: 11; DNA: TGTGCTTCGTGGGGCCCATATGGCTACACCTTC; CDR3: CASWGPYGYTF
size: -; J: TRBJ1-1; V: TRBV15; D: -; length: 15; DNA: TGTGCCACCAGCAGAGCTGGGACATCGAACACTGAAGCTTTCTTT; CDR3: CATSRAGTSNTEAFF
size: -; J: TRBJ2-7; V: TRBV13; D: TRBD2; length: 16; DNA: TGTGCCAGCAGCACACCCCTTGTGGGAGGGCCATACGAGCAGTACTTC; CDR3: CASSTPLVGGPYEQYF
size: -; J: TRBJ1-1; V: TRBV27; D: -; length: 14; DNA: TGTGCCAGCAGTCCACTTGGGAGGCACACTGAAGCTTTCTTT; CDR3: CASSPLGRHTEAFF
size: -; J: TRBJ2-5; V: TRBV6-5; D: TRBD2; length: 14; DNA: TGTGCCAGCAGACTAGCGGGAGGCCAAGAGACCCAGTACTTC; CDR3: CASRLAGGQETQYF
size: few; J: TRBJ2-7; V: TRBV5-1; D: TRBD1; length: 14; DNA: TGCGCCAGCAGCTTGGGACAGGGGATCGACGAGCAGTACTTC; CDR3: CASSLGQGIDEQYF
size: -; J: TRBJ2-1; V: TRBV2; D: -; length: 14; DNA: TGTGCCAGCAGTGGCCAGGCCTTCTACAATGAGCAGTTCTTC; CDR3: CASSGQAFYNEQFF
size: once; J: TRBJ2-5; V: TRBV4-3; D: TRBD2; length: 15; DNA: TGCGCCAGCAGCCGGAGCGGGGCCCGGAAAGAGACCCAGTACTTC; CDR3: CASSRSGARKETQYF
size: -; J: TRBJ1-2; V: TRBV7-8; D: TRBD1; length: 19; DNA: TGTGCCAGCAGCTTAGTACCTAGGACAGGGGGTCTTGGGAACTATGGCTACACCTTC; CDR3: CASSLVPRTGGLGNYGYTF
size: -; J: TRBJ1-5; V: TRBV19; D: -; length: 12; DNA: TGTGCCAGTAGTTCTACAGGTCAGCCCCAGCATTTT; CDR3: CASSSTGQPQHF
size: -; J: TRBJ2-3; V: TRBV2; D: TRBD2; length: 15; DNA: TGTGCCAGCAGTGGGGCGGGAGGGCCCCCAGATACGCAGTATTTT; CDR3: CASSGAGGPPDTQYF
size: -; J: TRBJ2-3; V: TRBV24-1; D: -; length: 14; DNA: TGTGCCACCAGTGACCAAAAGGGGTCAGATACGCAGTATTTT; CDR3: CATSDQKGSDTQYF
size: -; J: TRBJ2-3; V: TRBV5-1; D: -; length: 15; DNA: TGCGCCAGCAGCTTGGGACGGTTAAGCACAGATACGCAGTATTTT; CDR3: CASSLGRLSTDTQYF
size: -; J: TRBJ1-5; V: TRBV5-1; D: -; length: 15; DNA: TGCGCCAGCAGCCTGGGGGACGGTACTAATCAGCCCCAGCATTTT; CDR3: CASSLGDGTNQPQHF
size: -; J: TRBJ2-3; V: TRBV5-1; D: -; length: 14; DNA: TGCGCCAGCAGCCAAGGACAGTTCACAGATACGCAGTATTTT; CDR3: CASSQGQFTDTQYF
size: -; J: TRBJ1-2; V: TRBV19; D: -; length: 17; DNA: TGTGCCAGTAGTACGACCGGGACCCCGCTCAAGCACTATGGCTACACCTTC; CDR3: CASSTTGTPLKHYGYTF